The 5 T cell receptor beta chains in this list originate from one sample, sequenced in a study of control samples from healthy donors and cancer patients. Sequencing was performed with immunoSEQ multiplex PCR; in TCRdb, only in-frame clones are kept and a portion is missing. The table includes tens of thousands of clones, 84% detected once. Source material: PBMCs. The receptors derive from a man in his 70s with lung cancer.

J is TRBJ2-7 and V is TRBV30; maybe TRBD2 (7 bases). The CDR3 totals 13 residues. Germline V gene lookup returns CDR1 GTSNPN and CDR2 SVGIG (reference sequence). The V end lost 2 bases, the J end lost 6 bases, and 14 bases lay between the germline ends. CDR3 region: CAWSRGVGGEQYF. The CDR3 bases are TGTGCCTGGAGTCGGGGGGTAGGGGGCGAGCAGTACTTC.

V usage is TRBV29-1 and J usage is TRBJ2-3; 8 bases fit TRBD1. CDR3 length equals 12 residues. V lost 5 bases to trimming and J lost 6 bases; unmatched junction nucleotides: 4. Germline V gives CDR1 SQVTM, CDR2 ANQGSEA. The CDR3 region is CSVTRGLDTQYF. The CDR3 DNA reads as TGCAGCGTTACCAGGGGGCTGGATACGCAGTATTTT.

CDR3 region: CASSFTGGSYEQYF. As DNA, the CDR3 is TGTGCCAGCAGCTTTACCGGAGGATCCTACGAGCAGTACTTC. This chain links TRBV5-6 with TRBJ2-7; tentatively, D is TRBD2 (5 bases). Per the germline V gene, CDR1 is SGHDT and CDR2 is YYEEEE. Trimming took 2 bases from V and 1 from J, leaving 10 bases between them. The CDR3 has 14 amino acids. Filled out from reference TRBV5-6 and TRBJ2-7, the complete variable domain reads DAGVTQSPTHLIKTRGQQVTLRCSPKSGHDTVSWYQQALGQGPQFIFQYYEEEERQRGNFPDRFSGHQFPNYSSELNVNALLLGDSALYLCASSFTGGSYEQYFGPGTRLTVT.

The rearrangement joins TRBV5-1 to TRBJ2-3, with 8 nucleotides matching TRBD2. CDR3 length: 16 residues. Per germline, CDR1 SGHRS and CDR2 YFSETQ. With 0 bases clipped from V and 4 bases from J, the junction kept 7 bases outside the gene matches. The CDR3 DNA reads as TGCGCCAGCAGCTTGGAAGGAGGACTAGCCCCAGATACGCAGTATTTT. This translates into CASSLEGGLAPDTQYF.

The CDR3 spells CASSLIAGVNYGYTF. CDR3 nucleotide sequence: TGTGCCAGCAGTTTGATCGCAGGGGTTAACTATGGCTACACCTTC. The chain employs TRBV28 and TRBJ1-2; tentative D call: TRBD1 (6 bases). The CDR3 length is 15 residues. Deletions cut 3 bases from V and 1 base from J, with 12 bases between. Germline V gives CDR1 MDHEN, CDR2 SYDVKM.